This T cell receptor beta chain was observed in a study of blood T cell repertoires in COVID-19. Study-level background: PBMCs, B-cell-depleted T cells, or T cells provided the cDNA or gDNA that made up the material.

V was trimmed by 0 bases and J by 7 bases, leaving 10 bases between them. This CDR3 has 13 amino acids. The germline V gene encodes CDR1 SGHRS and CDR2 YFSETQ. The authors' processing: Quantification of nucleated cells was approximated via reference gene primer amplification. The table came from immunoSEQ multiplex PCR; TCRdb's copy has only in-frame clones and leaves some out. V and J calls and clone size are those listed in that table; D and trimming were worked out from the DNA. Found here are more than 95,000 clones, about 90% of them singletons; the top ten hold roughly 6.2%. The chain combines TRBV5-1 with TRBJ1-2; maybe TRBD1 (5 bases). The sample consisted of peripheral blood. This TCR came from a human donor in a cohort sampled during active COVID-19. CDR3 in DNA: TGCGCCAGCAGCTTGGCAGGGTTGGGTGGCTACACCTTC. Residues: CASSLAGLGGYTF.